This T cell receptor beta chain was captured by sequencing in a study of T cell responses to AZD1222 COVID-19 vaccine. Study outcomes and limitations: A rise in Spike-specific TCR breadth and depth followed two AZD1222 doses. Mapped onto spike, vaccine-associated CD4 TCRs spanned it and were dominant at 160-218 and 743-854.

Details on this clone: No antigen is known for it.

Germline CDR1 and CDR2: SGHDT and YYEEEE. V lost 4 bases and J 2 bases, leaving 9 bases between the germline ends. The CDR3 has 13 amino acids. TCRdb's copy holds only in-frame clones and misses some; the assay was immunoSEQ multiplex PCR. The table shows about 120,000 clones, with approximately 90% occurring only once. The sequence was obtained from an adult who received the AZD1222 COVID-19 vaccine. The sample in question was peripheral blood, obtained 28 days after the second AZD1222 dose. The J gene is TRBJ1-2, the V gene TRBV5-6; D ambiguous. The CDR3 DNA reads TGTGCCAGCAGCGTAGATTTAAACTATGGCTACACCTTC. It codes for CASSVDLNYGYTF.